This entry lists 26 T cell receptor beta chains sequenced from one sample in a study of beta chain features in type 1 diabetes. Notes on the study in general: Patients with Type 1 diabetes showed moderately but significantly shorter TCRB CDR3s in all four CD4+ subsets.

Their cognate antigens are unknown. cDNA synthesis used the whole RNA isolate, giving expressed TCRB sequences. Produced via immunoSEQ multiplex PCR; TCRdb's table is partial and in-frame only. The sample holds 310,000 or so clones; about a tenth are singletons and the top ten take 0.9% to 1.1%. Specimen: central memory CD4+ T cells from blood. All receptors come from a man aged 25 to 40 with type 1 diabetes.

There are a few counts of this clone. The V and J genes are TRBV28 and TRBJ2-7, with a tentative D call TRBD1 (5 bases). The CDR3 has 17 residues. Per germline, CDR1 MDHEN and CDR2 SYDVKM. V was pared by 4 bases and J by 1 base, with 20 bases between. The CDR3 region has the DNA TGTGCCAGCAGTTCTTTGGTAGCAGGGCTCAAGTCCTACGAGCAGTACTTC. This encodes CASSSLVAGLKSYEQYF.

In its sample, this clone was seen once. The chain couples TRBV20-1 to TRBJ1-1; the D is unclear. The CDR3 consists of 11 residues. Trimming stripped 7 bases from V and 2 bases from J, with 8 bases between. Germline V gives CDR1 DFQATT, CDR2 SNEGSKA (reference sequence). In DNA, the CDR3 is TGCAGTGTGCAGACTAACACTGAAGCTTTCTTT. Amino acids: CSVQTNTEAFF.

This clone has more than one count but fewer than ten. This chain joins TRBV5-6 and TRBJ2-6, with 8 bases that match TRBD1. The CDR3 extends over 16 amino acids. The V and J ends lost 4 bases and 4 bases, in that order; junction bases with no gene match: 7. Looked up from germline, CDR1 is SGHDT and CDR2 is YYEEEE. In DNA, the CDR3 is TGTGCCAGCAGCGGGCAGGGGGCGCAAGGGGCCAACGTCCTGACTTTC. The encoded protein is CASSGQGAQGANVLTF.

This clone came up a few times. This chain's CDR3 is CASSSTARPAKLFF. DNA of the CDR3: TGTGCCAGCAGTTCGACAGCCCGACCCGCAAAACTGTTTTTT. The genes are TRBV28 and TRBJ1-4, with D maybe TRBD1 (5 bases). CDR3 length equals 14 residues. From germline, CDR1 is MDHEN and CDR2 SYDVKM. Trimming removed 4 bases at V and 10 bases at J, with 16 bases between.

This sequence joins TRBV11-2 and TRBJ2-7; D might be TRBD1 (6 bases). Germline lookup yields CDR1 SGHAT and CDR2 FQNNGV. This CDR3 spans 12 amino acids. V was shortened by 5 bases and J by 6 bases, with 11 bases between the two germline ends. The CDR3, as DNA: TGTGCCAGCAGCCCCCAGGGGCTCGAGCAGTACTTC. Residues: CASSPQGLEQYF.

This clone has only a few counts. The rearrangement joins TRBV7-8 to TRBJ1-2, with TRBD1 matching over 11 bases. The ends lost 3 bases at V and 6 bases at J; junction bases unmatched: 6. Germline V gene lookup returns CDR1 SGHVS and CDR2 FQNEAQ. This CDR3 has 15 residues. The CDR3 sequence is CASSLGQGVEDGYTF. The CDR3 DNA follows: TGTGCCAGCAGCTTGGGACAGGGGGTTGAGGATGGCTACACCTTC.

This clone was picked up a small number of times. The genes are TRBV10-3 and TRBJ1-1; D is undetermined. V was cut by 6 bases and J by 6 bases, with 14 bases left in between. There are 13 residues in the CDR3. The germline CDR1 and CDR2 sequences are ENHRY and SYGVKD. The CDR3 sequence: CAIRTDLRAEAFF. DNA for the CDR3: TGTGCCATCAGGACGGACCTTCGGGCTGAAGCTTTCTTT.

This chain joins TRBV7-7 and TRBJ2-7, with 7 nucleotides matching TRBD1. This CDR3 region has 13 residues. Per the germline V gene, CDR1 is SSHAT and CDR2 is FNYEAQ (reference sequence). Unmatched junction bases numbered 7, after V lost 5 bases and J lost 6 bases. CDR3 in amino acids: CASSPGPGGEQYF. The CDR3 region has the DNA TGTGCCAGCAGCCCCGGGCCAGGGGGCGAGCAGTACTTC.

This clone showed up just a few times. The rearrangement joins TRBV7-2 to TRBJ1-1; D gene ambiguous. The CDR3 length is 12 residues. V lost 1 base, J lost 5 bases, and 5 bases lay in between. Germline values: CDR1 SGHTA, CDR2 FQGNSA. CDR3 amino acids: CASSLVRTEAFF. The DNA for the CDR3 is TGTGCCAGCAGCTTAGTGCGAACTGAAGCTTTCTTT.

This chain connects TRBV9 to TRBJ2-6; D remains unclear. V was shortened by 4 bases and J by 4 bases, with 15 bases between the two germline ends. The CDR3 is made up of 16 amino acids. Germline V lookup: CDR1 SGDLS, CDR2 YYNGEE. The CDR3 DNA is TGTGCCAGCAGCACTTGGTCCTTAGGCGGGGCCAACGTCCTGACTTTC. As protein: CASSTWSLGGANVLTF.

This clone was seen a handful of times. The chain is built from TRBV5-1 and TRBJ2-2; D not certain. Trimming took off 4 bases at V and 0 bases at J, with 10 bases between the two ends. The V gene's germline CDR1 is SGHRS and CDR2 YFSETQ. CDR3 length: 15 residues. In DNA, the CDR3 is TGCGCCAGCAGCGCAGCCTCCACGAACACCGGGGAGCTGTTTTTT. Its translation is CASSAASTNTGELFF.

This clone came up many times. The rearrangement links TRBV14 to TRBJ2-1, with a possible D match to TRBD2 (6 bases). Germline V CDR1 and CDR2: SGHDN, FVKESK. CDR3 size: 13 residues. V lost 8 bases to trimming and J lost 9 bases, with 17 bases between them. CDR3 nucleotide sequence: TGTGCCAGCTCACCTCGGGCGGGGACTGAGCAGTTCTTC. Encoded protein: CASSPRAGTEQFF.

This clone was seen more than once but under ten times. The chain employs TRBV23-1 and TRBJ2-7; 9 nucleotides agree with TRBD1. TRBV23-1 carries the ORF label, with uncertain function. Trimming took 3 bases from V and 1 from J; bases not matched to a gene: 7. The CDR3 is 16 amino acids. Written as DNA, the CDR3 is TGCGCCAGCAGTCAGAGGGGACAGGGCCTTTCCTACGAGCAGTACTTC. This codes for CASSQRGQGLSYEQYF.

In its sample, this clone was seen many times. This chain uses TRBV10-3 with TRBJ1-2, with TRBD1 as a possible D gene (5 bases). From germline, CDR1 is ENHRY and CDR2 SYGVKD. Trimming took off 6 bases at V and 4 bases at J, with 15 bases between the two ends. This CDR3 spans 14 amino acids. CDR3 region: CAISSGDGGYGYTF. DNA for the CDR3: TGTGCCATCAGCTCGGGGGACGGCGGCTATGGCTACACCTTC.

This clone was counted between two and nine times. The chain employs TRBV19 and TRBJ2-1; D perhaps matches TRBD2 (6 bases). CDR3 size: 14 residues. Germline CDR1 is LNHDA and CDR2 is SQIVND (reference sequence). Trimming stripped 3 bases from V and 3 bases from J, with 9 bases between. For the CDR3, the DNA is TGTGCCAGTAGTATTGCGACTAGCTACAATGAGCAGTTCTTC. It yields the protein CASSIATSYNEQFF.

The chain joins TRBV6-5 to TRBJ1-2; D uncertain. The CDR3 covers 13 residues. Looked up from germline, CDR1 is MNHEY and CDR2 is SVGAGI. Between the trimmed V and J ends, which lost 2 bases and 2 bases, there was a span of 6 bases. The CDR3 nucleotides read TGTGCCAGCAGTTACACCGACAACTATGGCTACACCTTC. Translating gives CASSYTDNYGYTF.

The CDR3 here is CASSALLGGETQYF. CDR3 in DNA: TGTGCCAGCAGCGCCCTTCTAGGTGGTGAGACCCAGTACTTC. V and J are TRBV9 and TRBJ2-5; D not resolved. The CDR3 runs to 14 residues. Trimming took off 3 bases at V and 5 bases at J, with 14 bases between the two ends. In germline, CDR1 is SGDLS, CDR2 YYNGEE.

This clone turned up a few times. The V and J genes are TRBV13 and TRBJ2-7; tentative D call: TRBD1 (7 bases). Germline loops: CDR1 PRHDT, CDR2 FYEKMQ (reference sequence). V gave up 5 bases and J gave up 2 bases, with 19 bases separating them. The CDR3 has 16 residues. The CDR3 nucleotides read TGTGCCAGCAGCGACCAGGGGGGCCGCCAGGCCTACGAGCAGTACTTC. Residues: CASSDQGGRQAYEQYF.

The V call is TRBV10-3, the J call TRBJ2-2; the D gene is possibly TRBD1 (6 bases). The CDR3 is made up of 15 amino acids. Trimming took off 4 bases at V and 1 base at J, with 10 bases between the two ends. Germline V lookup: CDR1 ENHRY, CDR2 SYGVKD. The CDR3 DNA sequence: TGTGCCATCAGTGGGGGACACCAGAACACCGGGGAGCTGTTTTTT. Encoded protein: CAISGGHQNTGELFF.

As concerns this clone: Germline and junction disagree at one end, which may indicate a read error. The chain combines TRBV7-8 with TRBJ2-5, with TRBD1 identical over 8 bases. CDR1 and CDR2 (germline): SGHVS, FQNEAQ. The CDR3 runs to 14 residues. In DNA, the CDR3 is TGTGCCAGCAGCTCTAACATCGACAGGGGCAGAGCGGACTTC. It yields the protein CASSSNIDRGRADF.

The chain couples TRBV2 to TRBJ2-5; 11 bases align to TRBD2. Per germline, CDR1 SNHLY and CDR2 FYNNEI. J lost 3 bases, V lost 1 base, and 1 base had no gene match. This CDR3 has 15 amino acids. CDR3 amino acids: CASSEELAGEETQYF. The CDR3 DNA reads as TGTGCCAGCAGTGAAGAACTAGCGGGGGAAGAGACCCAGTACTTC.

This clone has only a few counts. The chain combines TRBV29-1 with TRBJ2-3; 11 bases map to TRBD2. The CDR3 has 17 residues. Germline trimming cut 6 bases from V and 5 bases from J; bases unmatched to any gene: 16. Germline CDR1 and CDR2: SQVTM and ANQGSEA. In DNA, the CDR3 is TGCAGCGTAGAGGGTCCGACTAGCGGGGAAGGAGGAGATACGCAGTATTTT. Its protein is CSVEGPTSGEGGDTQYF.

The chain links TRBV5-1 to TRBJ1-3, with no clear D. This CDR3 has 12 residues. Trimming removed 0 bases from V and 4 bases from J, with 2 bases in between. The germline V gene has CDR1 SGHRS and CDR2 YFSETQ. The CDR3 loop is CASSLAGNTIYF. The CDR3 DNA reads TGCGCCAGCAGCTTGGCGGGAAACACCATATATTTT. Based on the CDR3 plus reference TRBV5-1 and TRBJ1-3, the full variable domain is KAGVTQTPRYLIKTRGQQVTLSCSPISGHRSVSWYQQTPGQGLQFLFEYFSETQRNKGNFPGRFSGRQFSNSRSEMNVSTLELGDSALYLCASSLAGNTIYFGEGSWLTVV.

This chain joins TRBV7-2 and TRBJ1-6; a possible D gene is TRBD1 (5 bases). Per germline, CDR1 SGHTA and CDR2 FQGNSA. The V end was cut by 5 bases, the J end by 10 bases, with 15 bases between. The CDR3 runs 14 residues. The CDR3 DNA reads as TGTGCCAGCAGCCCGAGTCGGGGCGAGTCACCCCTCCACTTT. It specifies CASSPSRGESPLHF.

CDR3: CASSAEGHNTGELFF. Written as DNA, the CDR3 is TGCGCCAGCAGCGCAGAGGGACATAACACCGGGGAGCTGTTTTTT. This chain connects TRBV5-1 to TRBJ2-2, with a tentative D call TRBD1 (6 bases). Between the trimmed V and J ends, which lost 4 bases and 2 bases, there was a span of 12 bases. This CDR3 spans 15 amino acids. Germline lookup yields CDR1 SGHRS and CDR2 YFSETQ.

The chain carries TRBV5-8 and TRBJ2-2; TRBD1 matches 7 bases. CDR3 length: 16 residues. Germline CDR1 reads SGHTS; CDR2 reads YDEGEE. The ends lost 3 bases at V and 0 bases at J; junction bases unmatched: 5. CDR3 residues: CASSSYGTANTGELFF. The CDR3, as DNA: TGTGCCAGCAGCTCTTACGGGACAGCGAACACCGGGGAGCTGTTTTTT.